Listed here is a single T cell receptor beta chain. The sample contains more than one DNA sequence encoding this CDR3. This sample was taken from a study of T cell responses to AZD1222 COVID-19 vaccine. CDR3 size: 11 residues. The germline gives CDR1 LGHDT, CDR2 YNNKEL (reference sequence). The ends were cut back, 4 bases at V and 4 bases at J, with 5 bases in the middle. TCRdb keeps only in-frame clones here, not all; method: immunoSEQ multiplex PCR. This repertoire shows 90,000 to 150,000 clones, approximately 85% found once; its top ten account for over 8%. The gene calls are TRBV3-1 (or the pseudogene TRBV3-2) and TRBJ2-7; D gene ambiguous. Sequencing used peripheral blood, obtained on day 0 of AZD1222 vaccination. The receptor was derived from an adult in good health. For the CDR3, the DNA is TGTGCCAGCAGCCTAAATTACGAGCAGTACTTC. It yields the protein CASSLNYEQYF.